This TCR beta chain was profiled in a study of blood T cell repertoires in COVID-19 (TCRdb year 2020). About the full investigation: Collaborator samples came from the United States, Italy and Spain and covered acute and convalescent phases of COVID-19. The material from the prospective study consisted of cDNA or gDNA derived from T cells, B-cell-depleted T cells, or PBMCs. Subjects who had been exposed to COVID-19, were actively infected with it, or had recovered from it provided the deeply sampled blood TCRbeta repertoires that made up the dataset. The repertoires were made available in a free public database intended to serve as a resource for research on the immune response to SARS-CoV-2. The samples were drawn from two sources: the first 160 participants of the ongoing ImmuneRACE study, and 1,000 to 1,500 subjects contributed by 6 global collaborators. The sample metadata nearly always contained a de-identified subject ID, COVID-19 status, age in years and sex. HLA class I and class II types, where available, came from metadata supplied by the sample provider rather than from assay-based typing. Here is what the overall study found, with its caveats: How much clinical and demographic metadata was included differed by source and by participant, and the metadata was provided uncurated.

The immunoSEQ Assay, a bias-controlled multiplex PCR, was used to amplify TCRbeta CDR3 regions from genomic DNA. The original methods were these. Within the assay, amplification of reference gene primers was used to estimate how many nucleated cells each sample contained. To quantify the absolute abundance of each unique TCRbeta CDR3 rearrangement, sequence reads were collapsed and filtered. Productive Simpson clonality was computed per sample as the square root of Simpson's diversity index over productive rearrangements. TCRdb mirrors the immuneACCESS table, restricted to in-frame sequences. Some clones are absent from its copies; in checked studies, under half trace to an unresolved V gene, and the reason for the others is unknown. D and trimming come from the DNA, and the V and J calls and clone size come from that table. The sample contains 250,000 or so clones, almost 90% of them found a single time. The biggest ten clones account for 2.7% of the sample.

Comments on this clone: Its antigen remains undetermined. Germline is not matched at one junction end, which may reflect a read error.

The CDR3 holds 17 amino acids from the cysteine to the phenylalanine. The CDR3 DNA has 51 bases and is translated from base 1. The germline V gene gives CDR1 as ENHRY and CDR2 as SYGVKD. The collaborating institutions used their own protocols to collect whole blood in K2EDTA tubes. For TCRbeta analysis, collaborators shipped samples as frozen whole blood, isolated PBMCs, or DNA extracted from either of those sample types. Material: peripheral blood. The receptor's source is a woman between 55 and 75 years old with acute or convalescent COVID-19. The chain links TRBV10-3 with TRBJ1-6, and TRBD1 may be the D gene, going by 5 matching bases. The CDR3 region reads CAIREYSGGSYNSPLHF. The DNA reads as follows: TGTGCCATCAGGGAGTATTCGGGGGGCTCCTATAATTCACCCCTCCACTTT.